This record looks at one TCR beta chain sequence and its context. Its antigen is unidentified. This entry belongs to a study of T cells after yellow fever vaccination. Study-wide findings and caveats: A small share of clonotypes appeared in both CD4 and CD8 compartments.

The V and J ends lost 2 bases and 4 bases respectively, with 13 bases between them. This CDR3 comprises 15 residues. MiXCR was run by TCRdb on the 5' RACE reads, yielding one entry per CDR3 protein. In the table there are approximately 610,000 distinct CDR3 sequences, around 17% of which are singletons. The receptor's source is a man between 18 and 35 years old who received the YFV17D yellow fever vaccine. The chain couples TRBV12-3 or TRBV12-4 to TRBJ2-3; D gene unclear. This specimen was PBMCs, taken about 5 days after the first yellow fever vaccination. The DNA for the CDR3 is TGTGCCAGCAGTTTACAGGCACAGTCCTCAGATACGCAGTATTTT. Its protein is CASSLQAQSSDTQYF.